This is a list of T cell receptor beta chains from one sample in a study of cytomegalovirus exposure and HLA in healthy donors. Using immunoSEQ multiplex PCR, the repertoire was profiled, and TCRdb retains in-frame clones only, with some absent. The sample has over 200,000 clones, about 80% seen once. The sequencing sample was made of PBMCs. The receptors originated from a male donor in good health and CMV-seronegative. CDR3s include the opening cysteine and the closing phenylalanine or tryptophan. The D gene is left open where the match is weak. Part of the rows lack a size; the others show once, few, many or a class for expanded clones.

J,size,D,V,DNA,CDR3
TRBJ2-5,.,TRBD1,TRBV9,TGTGCCAGCAGCGCAAGACAGGGGGAGACCCAGTACTTC,CASSARQGETQYF
TRBJ2-1,.,TRBD1,TRBV4-1,TGCGCCAGCGGGTCAGGGGGCCGCGAGCAGTTCTTC,CASGSGGREQFF
TRBJ2-7,few,.,TRBV19,TGTGCCAGTAGTATATCAGTCCACGAGCAGTACTTC,CASSISVHEQYF
TRBJ2-1,.,.,TRBV4-3,TGCGCCAGCAGCCAAGACCAATCCCGGGGGGCGGGCAATGAGCAGTTCTTC,CASSQDQSRGAGNEQFF
TRBJ2-1,once,TRBD1,TRBV28,TGTGCCAGCAGTACACGGGACAGGGGGTTGAATGAGCAGTTCTTC,CASSTRDRGLNEQFF
TRBJ1-1,.,TRBD1,TRBV11-1,TGTGCCAGCAGCTTGGACAGGGGGCTTGATGTCACTGAAGCTTTCTTT,CASSLDRGLDVTEAFF
TRBJ1-3,few,.,TRBV6-5,TGTGCCAGCTCCAGTCTCGGAAACACCATATATTTT,CASSSLGNTIYF
TRBJ2-1,.,TRBD2,TRBV15,TGTGCCACCAGCAGAGATAGCGGGAGCGGTGAGCAGTTCTTC,CATSRDSGSGEQFF
TRBJ1-2,.,TRBD1,TRBV6-5,TGTGCCAGCAGTTACTCGAAGGGACAGGTCTATGGCTACACCTTC,CASSYSKGQVYGYTF
TRBJ1-4,.,.,TRBV11-2,TGTGCCAGCAGCTTAGGTCTTAAACTGTTTTTT,CASSLGLKLFF
TRBJ1-1,.,.,TRBV9,TGTGCCAGCAGCGTAGTCACAGGGCTATGGTCAGAAGCTTTCTTT,CASSVVTGLWSEAFF
TRBJ1-1,few,TRBD1,TRBV7-9,TGTGCCAGCAGCCGTGGGTCAGGGGGTGGCACTGAAGCTTTCTTT,CASSRGSGGGTEAFF
TRBJ1-6,few,.,TRBV19,TGTGCCAGTAGTTCGGTAGGAGATTCACCCCTCCACTTT,CASSSVGDSPLHF
TRBJ1-1,.,.,TRBV5-6,TGTGCCAGCAGCTTGTCGGTGAACACTGAAGCTTTCTTT,CASSLSVNTEAFF
TRBJ2-1,.,TRBD2,TRBV19,TGTGCCAGTAGGGGAGGACTAGTCCGCGGCGAGCAGTTCTTC,CASRGGLVRGEQFF
TRBJ2-7,.,.,TRBV6-1,TGTGCCAGCAGGGTACGCGCCCCCTACGAGCAGTACTTC,CASRVRAPYEQYF
TRBJ1-2,.,.,TRBV7-2,TGTGCCAGCAGCTCGGAGGGTTACGACTATGGCTACACCTTC,CASSSEGYDYGYTF
TRBJ1-1,.,TRBD1,TRBV7-8,TGTGCCAGCAGCCGAACAGGGGGGGGTCCTGAAGCTTTCTTT,CASSRTGGGPEAFF
TRBJ2-7,.,.,TRBV5-1,TGCGCCAGCACCAAGGGAGGGGGAGTCACCGAGCAGTACTTC,CASTKGGGVTEQYF
TRBJ1-2,.,.,TRBV6-5,TGTGCCAGCAGTTACACTCCCACCGGGGGGGCGGGTGGCTACACCTTC,CASSYTPTGGAGGYTF